The 23 T cell receptor beta chains in this list originate from one sample, sequenced in a study of fetal regulatory T cell absence and autoimmunity (dated by TCRdb to 2016 to 2017). Library preparation used the immunoSEQ multiplex PCR assay. The clones in this table, taken by TCRdb from immuneACCESS, are in-frame only. Not every clone is retained; where verified, under half of the shortfall comes from an unresolved V gene, and the cause of the rest is unknown. This sample has around 100,000 clones in its table, and less than 80% of those were observed once. 1.5% to 2% of the sample is taken by the ten largest. Input material: pancreas tissue. These receptors were obtained from a male donor with IPEX syndrome.

This clone was seen many times. The chain couples TRBV5-1 to TRBJ2-3; D uncertain. Between the trimmed V and J ends, which lost 3 bases and 3 bases, there was a span of 14 bases. The V gene's germline CDR1 is SGHRS and CDR2 YFSETQ. The CDR3 consists of 15 residues. The CDR3 bases are TGCGCCAGCAGCTCAACTATCCCTCTGACAGATACGCAGTATTTT. This sequence encodes CASSSTIPLTDTQYF.

The rearrangement links TRBV5-1 to TRBJ2-7; D unclear. The germline V and J ends were trimmed by 2 bases and 2 bases, with 11 bases remaining between them. The CDR3 is 14 residues long. Germline V gives CDR1 SGHRS, CDR2 YFSETQ. The CDR3: CASSLVSAAYEQYF. DNA of the CDR3: TGCGCCAGCAGCTTAGTTTCCGCCGCCTACGAGCAGTACTTC.

The CDR3 loop is CASSPPRTVTDTQYF. The DNA of the CDR3 is TGTGCCAGCTCACCACCGCGGACGGTCACAGATACGCAGTATTTT. The J gene is TRBJ2-3, the V gene TRBV18; D is ambiguous. Per the germline V gene, CDR1 is KGHSH and CDR2 is LQKENI. The CDR3 loop spans 15 amino acids. With 0 bases removed from V and 2 bases from J, the gap between germline ends came to 9 bases.

The chain joins TRBV27 to TRBJ1-2; TRBD1 matches at 8 bases. The length of the CDR3 is 16 residues. The germline V gene encodes CDR1 MNHEY and CDR2 SMNVEV (reference sequence). Trimming at V came to 5 bases and at J to 6 bases, leaving 14 bases not matched to a gene. CDR3 sequence reads: CASSLSYGRGLNGYTF. CDR3 coding DNA: TGTGCCAGCAGTCTGTCATATGGCAGGGGGCTGAATGGCTACACCTTC.

The chain recombines TRBV5-5 with TRBJ2-7; D not certain. Germline assignment: CDR1 SGHKS and CDR2 YYEKEE (reference sequence). This CDR3 comprises 15 residues. V was shortened by 1 base and J by 2 bases, with 13 bases between the two germline ends. CDR3 coding DNA: TGTGCCAGCAGCTTGATTCCCAGGCAGCCCTACGAGCAGTACTTC. This codes for CASSLIPRQPYEQYF.

This clone is judged medium-sized. The V call is TRBV19, the J call TRBJ2-3; 7 bases match TRBD2. Germline CDR1 reads LNHDA; CDR2 reads SQIVND (reference sequence). The ends lost 6 bases at V and 2 bases at J; junction bases unmatched: 2. The CDR3 has 13 residues. The CDR3 coding sequence is TGTGCCAGTAGGGGGGGGTTCACAGATACGCAGTATTTT. The encoded protein is CASRGGFTDTQYF.

This clone was seen only a few times. The chain combines TRBV19 with TRBJ1-1; maybe TRBD1 (6 bases). CDR3 size: 15 residues. The V end was cut by 9 bases, the J end by 2 bases, with 19 bases between. Germline V CDR1 and CDR2: LNHDA, SQIVND (reference sequence). This CDR3 reads CARGFIRTENTEAFF. The CDR3 DNA is TGTGCCAGGGGGTTTATTCGGACAGAAAACACTGAAGCTTTCTTT.

The chain employs TRBV4-1 and TRBJ1-5, with TRBD1 matching over 9 bases. The length of the CDR3 is 15 residues. CDR1 and CDR2 from the germline V gene are MGHRA and YSYEKL. V lost 4 bases and J lost 7; bases outside the gene matches: 8. The CDR3 DNA sequence: TGCGCCAGCAGCCGTACTGACAGGGGGTCACAGCCCCAGCATTTT. This gives the protein CASSRTDRGSQPQHF.

On this clone: Being one base from a much bigger clone, this may be a read error. In DNA form, the CDR3 reads TGTGCCAGCAGCTTAAAGGGGGACACTGAAGCTTTCTTT. Amino acid sequence: CASSLKGDTEAFF. The gene calls are TRBV7-9 and TRBJ1-1; the D gene is possibly TRBD1 (6 bases). The germline V gene has CDR1 SEHNR and CDR2 FQNEAQ (reference sequence). The V and J ends lost 2 bases and 3 bases respectively, with 7 bases between them. The CDR3 is made up of 13 amino acids. Supplemented by reference TRBV7-9 and TRBJ1-1, the full variable domain reads DTGVSQNPRHKITKRGQNVTFRCDPISEHNRLYWYRQTLGQGPEFLTYFQNEAQLEKSRLLSDRFSAERPKGSFSTLEIQRTEQGDSAMYLCASSLKGDTEAFFGQGTRLTVV.

V gene TRBV10-3 combines with J gene TRBJ1-2; TRBD1 matches at 9 bases. This CDR3 is built from 13 residues. CDR1 and CDR2 (germline): ENHRY, SYGVKD. J lost 6 bases, V lost 6 bases, and 5 bases had no gene match. For the CDR3, the DNA is TGTGCCATCAGCTGGACAGGGGAAAATGGCTACACCTTC. The encoded protein is CAISWTGENGYTF.

This chain joins TRBV5-4 and TRBJ1-2; TRBD1 might be the D (5 bases). The CDR3 runs to 14 residues. CDR1 SGHNT and CDR2 YYREEE come from the germline V gene (reference sequence). V lost 3 bases to trimming and J lost 1 base, with 10 bases between them. CDR3 nucleotide sequence: TGTGCCAGCAGCTCTGCACAGGTTAACTATGGCTACACCTTC. Its translation is CASSSAQVNYGYTF.

The rearrangement uses TRBV21-1 and TRBJ2-7; TRBD2 is taken as the D call from the table, unchecked against the DNA. TRBV21-1 represents a pseudogene. This CDR3 is 14 amino acids long. The DNA for the CDR3 is TGTGCCAGCAGCCTAACGGGGTCAGCCTACGAGCAGTACTTC. Translated, it gives CASSLTGSAYEQYF.

This clone was seen only once. This CDR3 reads CAGARWTSGNNEQFF. Written as DNA, the CDR3 is TGTGCCGGGGCGAGGTGGACTAGCGGAAACAATGAGCAGTTCTTC. This chain connects TRBV11-2 to TRBJ2-1; TRBD2 agrees at 10 bases. CDR1 is SGHAT, CDR2 FQNNGV, per germline. V lost 11 bases to trimming and J lost 5 bases; unmatched junction nucleotides: 12. CDR3 length: 15 residues.

The V and J genes are TRBV7-2 and TRBJ2-5; 7 bases agree with TRBD2. CDR1 SGHTA and CDR2 FQGNSA come from the germline V gene. V trimming: 4 bases; J trimming: 5 bases; junction bases outside the gene matches: 13. The CDR3 sequence is 16 residues long. CDR3: CASSSPTSPRFETQYF. The CDR3 DNA reads as TGTGCCAGCAGCTCTCCGACTAGCCCTCGGTTTGAGACCCAGTACTTC.

The chain recombines TRBV7-2 with TRBJ2-7; a possible D gene is TRBD1 (5 bases). The CDR3 runs to 16 residues. V gave up 1 base and J gave up 3 bases, with 16 bases separating them. Per germline, CDR1 SGHTA and CDR2 FQGNSA. In DNA form, the CDR3 reads TGTGCCAGCAGCTTAGTGGTAGGGGCCGGTAGCTACGAGCAGTACTTC. This gives the protein CASSLVVGAGSYEQYF.

V usage is TRBV6-5 and J usage is TRBJ2-7; the D is unclear. V was clipped by 5 bases and J by 3 bases, with 8 bases between them. There are 12 residues in the CDR3. Germline CDR1 reads MNHEY; CDR2 reads SVGAGI. The CDR3 DNA sequence: TGTGCCAGCAGTACCTCGGTCTACGAGCAGTACTTC. Residues: CASSTSVYEQYF.

This chain uses TRBV5-6 with TRBJ2-7; TRBD2 matches at 10 bases. The V gene's germline CDR1 is SGHDT and CDR2 YYEEEE. This CDR3 is built from 13 residues. With V trimmed by 4 bases and J by 4 bases, 2 bases remained unmatched. The CDR3 DNA follows: TGTGCCAGCAGCGGGGGACTAGCGTACGAGCAGTACTTC. This sequence encodes CASSGGLAYEQYF. Full variable domain (remainder filled in from reference TRBV5-6 and TRBJ2-7): DAGVTQSPTHLIKTRGQQVTLRCSPKSGHDTVSWYQQALGQGPQFIFQYYEEEERQRGNFPDRFSGHQFPNYSSELNVNALLLGDSALYLCASSGGLAYEQYFGPGTRLTVT.

This clone has more than one count but fewer than ten. The genes are TRBV19 and TRBJ2-7, with TRBD2 matching 11 bases. The V and J ends lost 3 bases and 1 base, in that order; junction bases with no gene match: 11. CDR1 is LNHDA, CDR2 SQIVND, per germline (reference sequence). This CDR3 is 18 amino acids long. For the CDR3, the DNA is TGTGCCAGTAGTATGGGCGGGCTAGCGGGAGGCCCTTCCTACGAGCAGTACTTC. Amino acid sequence: CASSMGGLAGGPSYEQYF.

The table lists this clone with a count of one. The V gene is TRBV6-6, the J gene TRBJ2-7; D not certain. The CDR3 runs 13 residues. From germline, CDR1 is MNHNY and CDR2 SVGAGI (reference sequence). V gave up 0 bases and J gave up 5 bases, with 8 bases separating them. The DNA for the CDR3 is TGTGCCAGCAGTTACTCGTTGGTGGACGAGCAGTACTTC. This sequence encodes CASSYSLVDEQYF.

A few counts support this clone. Other DNA variants within this sample encode the same CDR3. The chain employs TRBV29-1 and TRBJ1-1; no clear D gene. V was trimmed by 0 bases and J by 2 bases, leaving 4 bases between them. In germline, CDR1 is SQVTM, CDR2 ANQGSEA. The CDR3 is 12 amino acids. The CDR3 loop is CSVEDGNTEAFF. DNA for the CDR3: TGCAGCGTTGAAGACGGAAACACTGAAGCTTTCTTT.

The chain uses TRBV5-1 and TRBJ2-1; D is uncertain. The CDR3 is 17 residues long. Germline values: CDR1 SGHRS, CDR2 YFSETQ. Between the trimmed V and J ends, which lost 0 bases and 1 base, there was a span of 14 bases. CDR3 DNA: TGCGCCAGCAGCTTGGGTTTCGCGGTCATATCCTACAATGAGCAGTTCTTC. It yields the protein CASSLGFAVISYNEQFF.

The chain joins TRBV5-1 to TRBJ2-5, with 7 bases lining up with TRBD1. The germline V gene encodes CDR1 SGHRS and CDR2 YFSETQ. CDR3 length equals 13 residues. The V and J ends lost 1 base and 5 bases, in that order; junction bases with no gene match: 2. CDR3 coding DNA: TGCGCCAGCAGCTTGAGAGGGGGCGAGACCCAGTACTTC. Translation gives CASSLRGGETQYF.

This clone has only a few counts. The chain is built from TRBV4-3 and TRBJ1-5; maybe TRBD1 (5 bases). V lost 8 bases and J lost 1, with 12 bases in between. In germline, CDR1 is LGHNA, CDR2 YSLEER. The CDR3 totals 14 residues. The CDR3 coding sequence is TGCGCCAGCGGATTAGGACACAGCAATCAGCCCCAGCATTTT. Protein sequence: CASGLGHSNQPQHF.